The rows below give T cell receptor beta chains drawn from one sample of a study of T cells expressing NK-cell markers. From the 5' RACE reads, TCRdb lists one entry per CDR3 protein and no DNA. The table for this sample gives roughly 390,000 distinct CDR3 sequences. The sequenced material came from blood T cells: a sorted CD56 or NKG2C T cell subset, CD4+ or CD8+ T cells, or bulk PBMC T cells (not recorded which). These receptors originate from a woman aged 45-65 years in good health. Both conserved end residues are part of each CDR3.

J | V | CDR3
TRBJ2-1 | TRBV4-2 | CASSQVGLHNEQFF
TRBJ1-2 | TRBV29-1 | CSVNRGPGGYTF
TRBJ1-2 | TRBV20-1 | CSAKTGFGYTF
TRBJ2-5 | TRBV12-3/TRBV12-4 | CASSRTSGREETQYF
TRBJ1-1 | TRBV6-1 | CASSGRLPPNTEAFF
TRBJ1-6 | TRBV27 | CASSPVGVPPLHF
TRBJ2-7 | TRBV12-3/TRBV12-4 | CASSLVGTNYEQYF
TRBJ2-6 | TRBV30 | CAWGGHSSGANVLTF
TRBJ1-3 | TRBV29-1 | CSVEGAGRGNTIYF
TRBJ1-6 | TRBV9 | CASSVDRNSPLHF
TRBJ2-5 | TRBV6-5 | CASKGTRATQYF
TRBJ2-1 | TRBV19 | CASRGGLAGAPRDNEQFF
TRBJ2-1 | TRBV6-5 | CASRSMGRGSINEQFF
TRBJ2-7 | TRBV5-1 | CASSLAGGTGYEQYF
TRBJ2-3 | TRBV5-1 | CASSSPRDGRAVVGADTQYF
TRBJ2-1 | TRBV27 | CASSITRTAVNEQFF
TRBJ2-1 | TRBV10-3 | CATGTAADEQFF
TRBJ1-4 | TRBV7-6 | CASSLGDEKLFF
TRBJ2-1 | TRBV5-8 | CASSPGVKPGTHNEQFF
TRBJ2-4 | TRBV6-5 | CASSRSAKNIQYF
TRBJ1-1 | TRBV20-1 | CSAPPGTKIMNTEAFF
TRBJ2-3 | TRBV20-1 | CSARRTSAITDTQYF
TRBJ2-2 | TRBV21-1 | CASSPRAVGRRSGELFF
TRBJ2-1 | TRBV10-3 | CAINRGVDEQFF
TRBJ2-5 | TRBV20-1 | CSATGQGGGQETQYF
TRBJ2-2 | TRBV12-3/TRBV12-4 | CASRSLAVTGELFF
TRBJ2-3 | TRBV5-6 | CASSLEFRGDTQYF
TRBJ2-5 | TRBV15 | CATSRDLQGVGQETQYF
TRBJ2-1 | TRBV7-8 | CASSPRQGVHEQFF
TRBJ2-1 | TRBV11-2 | CASSFGTFEQFF
TRBJ2-1 | TRBV29-1 | CSVELAGNEQFF
TRBJ1-1 | TRBV6-1 | CASSATGEGEAFF
TRBJ1-1 | TRBV2 | CASSFGARLNTEAFF
TRBJ2-3 | TRBV10-2 | CASTSRSAGGPFSHPDTQYF
TRBJ2-1 | TRBV30 | CAWDRLSEQFF
TRBJ2-3 | TRBV5-1 | CASSEPHSDTQYF